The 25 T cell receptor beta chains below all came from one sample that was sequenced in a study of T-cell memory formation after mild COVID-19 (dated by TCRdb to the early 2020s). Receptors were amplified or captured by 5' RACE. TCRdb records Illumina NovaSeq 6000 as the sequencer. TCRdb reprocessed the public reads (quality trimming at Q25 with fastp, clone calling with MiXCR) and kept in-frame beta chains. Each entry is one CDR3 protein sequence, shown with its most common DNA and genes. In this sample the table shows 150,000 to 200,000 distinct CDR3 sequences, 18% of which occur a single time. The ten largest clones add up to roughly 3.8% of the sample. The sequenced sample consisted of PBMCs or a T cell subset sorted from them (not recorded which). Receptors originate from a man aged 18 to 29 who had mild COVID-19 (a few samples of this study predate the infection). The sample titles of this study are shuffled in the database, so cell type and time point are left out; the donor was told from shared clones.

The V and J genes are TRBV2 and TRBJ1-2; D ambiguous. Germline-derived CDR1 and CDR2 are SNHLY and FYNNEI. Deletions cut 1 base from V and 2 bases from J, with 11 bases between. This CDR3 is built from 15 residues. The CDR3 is CASSEGAGTNYGYTF. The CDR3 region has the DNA TGTGCCAGCAGTGAAGGGGCAGGAACAAACTATGGCTACACCTTC. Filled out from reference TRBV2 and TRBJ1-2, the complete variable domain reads EPEVTQTPSHQVTQMGQEVILRCVPISNHLYFYWYRQILGQKVEFLVSFYNNEISEKSEIFDDQFSVERPDGSNFTLKIRSTKLEDSAMYFCASSEGAGTNYGYTFGSGTRLTVV.

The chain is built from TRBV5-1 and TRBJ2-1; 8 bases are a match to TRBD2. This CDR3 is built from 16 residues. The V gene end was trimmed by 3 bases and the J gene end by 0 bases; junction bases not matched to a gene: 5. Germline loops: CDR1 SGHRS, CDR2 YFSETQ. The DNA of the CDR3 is TGCGCCAGCAGCTACTACGGGGGGGCCTCCTACAATGAGCAGTTCTTC. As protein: CASSYYGGASYNEQFF.

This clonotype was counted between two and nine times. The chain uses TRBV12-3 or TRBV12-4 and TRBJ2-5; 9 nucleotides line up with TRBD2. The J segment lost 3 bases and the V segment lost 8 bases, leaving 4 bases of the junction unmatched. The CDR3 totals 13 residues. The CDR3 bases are TGTGCCAGCGCCGCTAGCGGGGAAGAGACCCAGTACTTC. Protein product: CASAASGEETQYF.

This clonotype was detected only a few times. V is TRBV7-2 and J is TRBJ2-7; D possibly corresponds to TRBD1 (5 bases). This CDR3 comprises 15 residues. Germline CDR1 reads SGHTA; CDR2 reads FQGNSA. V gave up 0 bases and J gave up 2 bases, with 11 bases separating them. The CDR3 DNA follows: TGTGCCAGCAGCTTAGCATCCGACAGTACCTACGAGCAGTACTTC. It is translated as CASSLASDSTYEQYF.

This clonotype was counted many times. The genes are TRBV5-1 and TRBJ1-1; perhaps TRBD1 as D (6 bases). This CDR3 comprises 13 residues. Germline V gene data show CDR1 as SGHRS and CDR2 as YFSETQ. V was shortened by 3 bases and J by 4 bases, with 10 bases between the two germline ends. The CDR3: CASSSGATTEAFF. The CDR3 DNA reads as TGCGCCAGCAGCTCGGGGGCCACCACTGAAGCTTTCTTT.

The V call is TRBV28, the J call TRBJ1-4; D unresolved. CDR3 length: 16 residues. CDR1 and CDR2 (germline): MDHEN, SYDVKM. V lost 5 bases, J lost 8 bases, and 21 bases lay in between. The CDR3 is CASSPSGVGEDEKLFF. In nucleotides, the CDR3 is TGTGCCAGCAGTCCCTCGGGTGTTGGAGAAGACGAAAAACTGTTTTTT.

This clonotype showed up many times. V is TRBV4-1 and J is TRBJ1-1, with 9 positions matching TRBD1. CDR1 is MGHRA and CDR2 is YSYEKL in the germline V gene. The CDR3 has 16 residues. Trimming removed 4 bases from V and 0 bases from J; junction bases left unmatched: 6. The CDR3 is CASSPGQGPMNTEAFF. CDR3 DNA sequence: TGCGCCAGCAGCCCGGGACAGGGACCCATGAACACTGAAGCTTTCTTT.

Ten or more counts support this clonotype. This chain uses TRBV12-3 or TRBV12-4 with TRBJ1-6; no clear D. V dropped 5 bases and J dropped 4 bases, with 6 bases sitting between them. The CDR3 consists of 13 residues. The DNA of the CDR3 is TGTGCCAGCAGTCCAGAGTATAATTCACCCCTCCACTTT. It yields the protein CASSPEYNSPLHF.

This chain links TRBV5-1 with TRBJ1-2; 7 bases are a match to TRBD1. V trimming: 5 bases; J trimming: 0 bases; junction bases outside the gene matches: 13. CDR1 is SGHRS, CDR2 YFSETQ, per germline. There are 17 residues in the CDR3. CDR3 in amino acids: CASRPGTAHFPNYGYTF. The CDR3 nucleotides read TGCGCCAGCAGACCCGGGACAGCCCATTTTCCTAACTATGGCTACACCTTC.

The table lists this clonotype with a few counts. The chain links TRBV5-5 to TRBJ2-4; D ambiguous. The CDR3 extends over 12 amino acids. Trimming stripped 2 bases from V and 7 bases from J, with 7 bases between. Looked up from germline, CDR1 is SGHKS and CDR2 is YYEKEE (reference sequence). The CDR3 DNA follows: TGTGCCAGCAGCTTTCCCAGTAACATTCAGTACTTC. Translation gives CASSFPSNIQYF.

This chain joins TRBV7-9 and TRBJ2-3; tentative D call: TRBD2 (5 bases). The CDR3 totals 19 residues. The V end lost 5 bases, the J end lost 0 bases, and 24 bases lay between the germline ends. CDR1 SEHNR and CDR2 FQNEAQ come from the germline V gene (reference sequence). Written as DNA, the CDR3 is TGTGCCAGCAGCCAAACCCGATCTTCGAGACCGGGAAGCACAGATACGCAGTATTTT. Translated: CASSQTRSSRPGSTDTQYF.

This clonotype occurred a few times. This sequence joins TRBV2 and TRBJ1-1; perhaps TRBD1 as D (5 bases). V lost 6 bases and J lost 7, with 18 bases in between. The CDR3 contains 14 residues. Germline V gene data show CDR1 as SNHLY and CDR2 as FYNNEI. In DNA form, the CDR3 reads TGTGCCAGCAGGGCGCAAACTCTGGGGGATGAAGCTTTCTTT. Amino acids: CASRAQTLGDEAFF.

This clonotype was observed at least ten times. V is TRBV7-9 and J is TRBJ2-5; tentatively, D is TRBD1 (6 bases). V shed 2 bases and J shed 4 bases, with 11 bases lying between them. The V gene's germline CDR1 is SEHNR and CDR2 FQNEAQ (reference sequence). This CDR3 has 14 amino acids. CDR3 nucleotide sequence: TGTGCCAGCAGCTTACTTGGCAGGGGAGAGACCCAGTACTTC. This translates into CASSLLGRGETQYF.

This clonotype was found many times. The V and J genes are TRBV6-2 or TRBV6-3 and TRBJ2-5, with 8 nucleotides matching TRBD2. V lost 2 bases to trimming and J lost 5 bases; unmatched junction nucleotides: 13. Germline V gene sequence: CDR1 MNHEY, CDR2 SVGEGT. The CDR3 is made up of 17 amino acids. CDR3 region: CASSYRPWTSLGETQYF. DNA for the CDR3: TGTGCCAGCAGTTACCGACCTTGGACTAGCCTCGGGGAGACCCAGTACTTC.

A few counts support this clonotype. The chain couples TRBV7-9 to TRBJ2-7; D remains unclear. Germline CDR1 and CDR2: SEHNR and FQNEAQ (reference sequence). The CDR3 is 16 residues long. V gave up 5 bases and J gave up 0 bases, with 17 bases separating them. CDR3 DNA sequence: TGTGCCAGCAGCGATACGGCCCTGGCCAGCTCCTACGAGCAGTACTTC. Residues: CASSDTALASSYEQYF.

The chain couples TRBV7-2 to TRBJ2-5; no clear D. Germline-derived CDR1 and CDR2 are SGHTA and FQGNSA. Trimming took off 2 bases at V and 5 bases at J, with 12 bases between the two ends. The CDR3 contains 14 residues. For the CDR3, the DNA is TGTGCCAGCAGCTTATCATGGGTTGGGGAGACCCAGTACTTC. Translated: CASSLSWVGETQYF.

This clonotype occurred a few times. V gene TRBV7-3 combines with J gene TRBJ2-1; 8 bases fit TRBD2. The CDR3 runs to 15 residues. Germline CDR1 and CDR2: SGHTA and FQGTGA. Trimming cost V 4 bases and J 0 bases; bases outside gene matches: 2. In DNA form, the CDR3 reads TGTGCCAGCAGCTCGCGGGGGGACTCCTACAATGAGCAGTTCTTC. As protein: CASSSRGDSYNEQFF.

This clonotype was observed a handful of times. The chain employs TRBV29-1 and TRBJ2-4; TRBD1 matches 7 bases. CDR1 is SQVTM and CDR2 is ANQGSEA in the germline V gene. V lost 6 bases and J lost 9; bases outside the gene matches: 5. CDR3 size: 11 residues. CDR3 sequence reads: CSVRGPGIQYF. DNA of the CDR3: TGCAGCGTGAGGGGGCCGGGCATTCAGTACTTC.

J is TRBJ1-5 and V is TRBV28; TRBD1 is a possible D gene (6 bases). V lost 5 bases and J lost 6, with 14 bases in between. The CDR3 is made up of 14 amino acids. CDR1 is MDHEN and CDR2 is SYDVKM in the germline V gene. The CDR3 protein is CASSPTGPRQPQHF. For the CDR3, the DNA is TGTGCCAGCAGTCCCACAGGGCCTCGTCAGCCCCAGCATTTT.

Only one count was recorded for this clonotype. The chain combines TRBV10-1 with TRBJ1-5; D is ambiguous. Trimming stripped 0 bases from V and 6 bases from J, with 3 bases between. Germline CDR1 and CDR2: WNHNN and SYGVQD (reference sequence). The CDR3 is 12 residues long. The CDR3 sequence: CASSESAQPQHF. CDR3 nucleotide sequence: TGCGCCAGCAGTGAGTCAGCTCAGCCCCAGCATTTT.

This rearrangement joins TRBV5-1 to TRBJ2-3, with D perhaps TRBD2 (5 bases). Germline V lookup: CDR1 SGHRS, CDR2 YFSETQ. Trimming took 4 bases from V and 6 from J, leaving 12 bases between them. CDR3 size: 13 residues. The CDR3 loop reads CASSRDAEDTQYF. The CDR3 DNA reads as TGCGCCAGCAGCCGGGATGCGGAGGATACGCAGTATTTT.

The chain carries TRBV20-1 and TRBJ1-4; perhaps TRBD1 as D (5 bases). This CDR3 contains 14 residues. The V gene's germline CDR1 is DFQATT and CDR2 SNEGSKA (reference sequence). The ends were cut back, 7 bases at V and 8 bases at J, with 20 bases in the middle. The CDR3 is CSGRRGTSKEKLFF. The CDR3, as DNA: TGCAGTGGAAGACGCGGGACGAGTAAGGAAAAACTGTTTTTT.

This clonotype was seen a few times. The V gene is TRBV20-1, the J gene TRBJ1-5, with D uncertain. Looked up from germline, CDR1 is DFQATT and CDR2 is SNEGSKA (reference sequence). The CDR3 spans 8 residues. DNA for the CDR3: TGCAGAGGACAGCCCCAGCATTTT. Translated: CRGQPQHF.

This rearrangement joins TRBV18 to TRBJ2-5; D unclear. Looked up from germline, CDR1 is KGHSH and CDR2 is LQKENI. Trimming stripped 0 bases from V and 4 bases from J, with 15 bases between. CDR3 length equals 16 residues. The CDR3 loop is CASSPPRARPGETQYF. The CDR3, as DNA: TGTGCCAGCTCACCACCGAGAGCAAGACCCGGAGAGACCCAGTACTTC.

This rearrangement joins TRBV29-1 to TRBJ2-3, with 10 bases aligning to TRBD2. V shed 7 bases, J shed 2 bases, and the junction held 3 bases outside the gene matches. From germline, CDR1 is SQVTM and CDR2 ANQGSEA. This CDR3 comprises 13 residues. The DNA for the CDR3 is TGCAGCGCAGGACTAGCGGACACAGATACGCAGTATTTT. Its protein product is CSAGLADTDTQYF.